This TCR beta chain was identified in a study of T-cell memory formation after mild COVID-19. This clonotype turned up a few times. This CDR3 has 13 amino acids. Germline V gene data show CDR1 as SGDLS and CDR2 as YYNGEE. The V gene lost 2 bases and the J gene lost 7 bases, with 12 bases spanning the gap. MiXCR, applied by TCRdb to the 5' RACE reads, yields one record per CDR3 protein. Of approximately 410,000 distinct CDR3 sequences in the sample, under 25% were seen once. The chain recombines TRBV9 with TRBJ1-2; D is unclear. The specimen sequenced was PBMCs or a T cell subset sorted from them (not recorded which). The receptor was derived from an adult woman who had mild COVID-19 (a few samples of this study predate the infection). Cell type and time point are not known. The CDR3: CASSVGGSGGYTF. DNA for the CDR3: TGTGCCAGCAGCGTCGGTGGGTCTGGTGGCTACACCTTC.